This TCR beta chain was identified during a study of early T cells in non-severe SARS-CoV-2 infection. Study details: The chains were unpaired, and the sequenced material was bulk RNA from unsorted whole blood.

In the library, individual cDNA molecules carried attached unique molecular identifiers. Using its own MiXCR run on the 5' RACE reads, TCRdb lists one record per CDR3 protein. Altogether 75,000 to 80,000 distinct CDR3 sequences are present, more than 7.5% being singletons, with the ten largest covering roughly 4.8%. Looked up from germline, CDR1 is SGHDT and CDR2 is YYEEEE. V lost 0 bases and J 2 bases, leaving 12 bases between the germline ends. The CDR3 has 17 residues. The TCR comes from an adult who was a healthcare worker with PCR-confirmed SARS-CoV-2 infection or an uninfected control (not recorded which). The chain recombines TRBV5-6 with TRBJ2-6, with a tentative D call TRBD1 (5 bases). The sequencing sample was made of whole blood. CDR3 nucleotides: TGTGCCAGCAGCTTGGACCAGGGTCTTGCTGGGGCCAACGTCCTGACTTTC. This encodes CASSLDQGLAGANVLTF. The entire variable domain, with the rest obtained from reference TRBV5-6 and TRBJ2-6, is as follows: DAGVTQSPTHLIKTRGQQVTLRCSPKSGHDTVSWYQQALGQGPQFIFQYYEEEERQRGNFPDRFSGHQFPNYSSELNVNALLLGDSALYLCASSLDQGLAGANVLTFGAGSRLTVL.